The following is a T cell receptor (beta chain) sequence with its context. Under the authors' procedure: Amplification from reference gene primers served as the basis for estimated nucleated cell counts. TCRdb keeps only in-frame clones here, not all; method: immunoSEQ multiplex PCR. For V, J and clone size, that table is used; D and trimming come from the DNA. The table records 90,000 to 120,000 clones, approximately 81% of them present only once. This sample stems from a study of blood T cell repertoires in COVID-19. At the level of the study: Some COVID-19 samples were acute and others convalescent; all came from the United States, Italy and Spain. T cells, B-cell-depleted T cells, or PBMCs supplied cDNA or gDNA.

Trimming left V 7 bases short and J 0 bases short, with 8 bases between. The germline CDR1 and CDR2 sequences are SGHTA and FQGTGA. The CDR3 runs to 13 residues. The receptor was isolated from a human donor in a cohort sampled during active COVID-19. The chain is built from TRBV7-3 and TRBJ2-3; D possibly corresponds to TRBD2 (5 bases). Sequenced material: peripheral blood. As DNA, the CDR3 is TGTGCCAGCAAATCGGGGAGCACAGATACGCAGTATTTT. Protein sequence: CASKSGSTDTQYF.